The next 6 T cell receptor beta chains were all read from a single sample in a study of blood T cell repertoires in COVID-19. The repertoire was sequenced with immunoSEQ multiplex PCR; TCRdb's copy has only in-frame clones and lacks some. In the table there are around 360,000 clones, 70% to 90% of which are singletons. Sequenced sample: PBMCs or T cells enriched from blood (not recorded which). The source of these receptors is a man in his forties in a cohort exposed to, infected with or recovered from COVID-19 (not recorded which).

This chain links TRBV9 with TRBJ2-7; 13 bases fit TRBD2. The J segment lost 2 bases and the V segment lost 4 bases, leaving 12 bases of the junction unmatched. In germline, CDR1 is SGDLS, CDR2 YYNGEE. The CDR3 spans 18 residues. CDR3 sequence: CASSPGTGTSGIPYEQYF. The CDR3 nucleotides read TGTGCCAGCAGCCCAGGGACCGGGACTAGCGGGATCCCCTACGAGCAGTACTTC.

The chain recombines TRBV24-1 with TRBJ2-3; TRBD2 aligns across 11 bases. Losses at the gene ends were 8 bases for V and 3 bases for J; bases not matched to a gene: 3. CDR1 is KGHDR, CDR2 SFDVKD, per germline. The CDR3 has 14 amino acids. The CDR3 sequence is CATKSSGRTDTQYF. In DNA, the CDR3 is TGTGCCACCAAATCTAGCGGGAGGACAGATACGCAGTATTTT.

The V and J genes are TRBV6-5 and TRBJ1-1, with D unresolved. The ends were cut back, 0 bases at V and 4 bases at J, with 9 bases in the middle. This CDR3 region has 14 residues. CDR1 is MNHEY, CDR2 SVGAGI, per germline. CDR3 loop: CASSYSYRGTEAFF. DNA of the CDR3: TGTGCCAGCAGTTACTCGTATCGCGGCACTGAAGCTTTCTTT.

CDR3: CASSPGLMNEQFF. CDR3 DNA: TGCGCCAGCAGCCCCGGACTTATGAATGAGCAGTTCTTC. The chain couples TRBV5-1 to TRBJ2-1; a possible D gene is TRBD2 (5 bases). The CDR3 has 13 residues. V lost 4 bases, J lost 7 bases, and 12 bases lay in between. Germline V lookup: CDR1 SGHRS, CDR2 YFSETQ. The variable domain in full, with the rest retrieved from reference TRBV5-1 and TRBJ2-1, is KAGVTQTPRYLIKTRGQQVTLSCSPISGHRSVSWYQQTPGQGLQFLFEYFSETQRNKGNFPGRFSGRQFSNSRSEMNVSTLELGDSALYLCASSPGLMNEQFFGPGTRLTVL.

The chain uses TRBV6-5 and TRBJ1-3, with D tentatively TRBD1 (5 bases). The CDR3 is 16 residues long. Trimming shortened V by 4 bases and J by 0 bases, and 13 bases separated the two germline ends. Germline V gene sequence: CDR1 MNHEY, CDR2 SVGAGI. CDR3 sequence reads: CASSSRQRSSGNTIYF. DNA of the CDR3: TGTGCCAGCAGTTCTCGACAGAGATCCTCTGGAAACACCATATATTTT.

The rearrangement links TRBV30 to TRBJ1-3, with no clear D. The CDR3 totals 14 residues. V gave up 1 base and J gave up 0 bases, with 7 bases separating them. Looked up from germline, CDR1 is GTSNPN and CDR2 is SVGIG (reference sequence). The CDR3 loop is CAWSARYSGNTIYF. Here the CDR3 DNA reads TGTGCCTGGAGTGCCAGGTACTCTGGAAACACCATATATTTT.